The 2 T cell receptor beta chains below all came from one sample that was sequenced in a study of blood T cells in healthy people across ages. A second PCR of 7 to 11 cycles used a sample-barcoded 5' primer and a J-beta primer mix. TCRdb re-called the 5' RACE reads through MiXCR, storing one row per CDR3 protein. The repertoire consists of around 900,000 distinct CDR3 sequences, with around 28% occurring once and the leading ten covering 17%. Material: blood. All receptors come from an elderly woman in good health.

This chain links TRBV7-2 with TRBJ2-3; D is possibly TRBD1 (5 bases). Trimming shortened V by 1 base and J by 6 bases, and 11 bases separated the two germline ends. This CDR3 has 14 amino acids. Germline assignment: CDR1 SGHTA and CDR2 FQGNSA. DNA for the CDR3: TGTGCCAGCAGCTTAGGGACGCCAGGGGATACGCAGTATTTT. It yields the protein CASSLGTPGDTQYF.

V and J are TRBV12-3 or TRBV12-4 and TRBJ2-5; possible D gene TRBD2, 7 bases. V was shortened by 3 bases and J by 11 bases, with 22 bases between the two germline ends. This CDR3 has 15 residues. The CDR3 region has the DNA TGTGCCAGCAGTTTTTATGCGGGGGCCCGGAATGAGCAGTACTTC. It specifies CASSFYAGARNEQYF.